The 8 T cell receptor beta chains listed next were all sequenced from one sample in a study of blood T cell repertoires in COVID-19. Using immunoSEQ multiplex PCR, the repertoire was profiled, and TCRdb retains in-frame clones only, with some absent. The profile shows some 56,000 clones, more than 75% of them singletons. Sequencing was performed on peripheral blood. The receptors stem from an elderly woman with acute or convalescent COVID-19.

The chain is built from TRBV9 and TRBJ2-5; TRBD2 is a possible D gene (6 bases). Germline lookup yields CDR1 SGDLS and CDR2 YYNGEE. The CDR3 runs 15 residues. The V and J ends lost 0 bases and 0 bases respectively, with 9 bases between them. This CDR3 reads CASSVGGAHQETQYF. CDR3 nucleotides: TGTGCCAGCAGCGTAGGCGGGGCCCACCAAGAGACCCAGTACTTC. Together with reference TRBV9 and TRBJ2-5, the CDR3 gives the full variable domain: DSGVTQTPKHLITATGQRVTLRCSPRSGDLSVYWYQQSLDQGLQFLIQYYNGEERAKGNILERFSAQQFPDLHSELNLSSLELGDSALYFCASSVGGAHQETQYFGPGTRLLVL.

This sequence joins TRBV11-2 and TRBJ1-4; D uncertain. The CDR3 contains 13 residues. V lost 5 bases to trimming and J lost 8 bases, with 12 bases between them. CDR1 SGHAT and CDR2 FQNNGV come from the germline V gene. This chain's CDR3 is CASSPGGGEKLFF. In DNA form, the CDR3 reads TGTGCCAGCAGCCCCGGCGGTGGGGAAAAACTGTTTTTT.

This chain uses TRBV4-1 with TRBJ1-4, with 7 bases identical to TRBD1. Germline assignment: CDR1 MGHRA and CDR2 YSYEKL. V lost 0 bases to trimming and J lost 7 bases; unmatched junction nucleotides: 8. This CDR3 has 16 residues. As DNA, the CDR3 is TGCGCCAGCAGCCAAGATCAAGGAGGGGGCGGTGAAAAACTGTTTTTT. Translated, it gives CASSQDQGGGGEKLFF.

The rearrangement uses TRBV7-9 and TRBJ1-4; D uncertain. CDR3 length: 13 amino acids. V lost 0 bases, J lost 7 bases, and 6 bases lay in between. The germline V gene encodes CDR1 SEHNR and CDR2 FQNEAQ (reference sequence). DNA of the CDR3: TGTGCCAGCAGCTTAGCTAGCGGTGAAAAACTGTTTTTT. Encoded protein: CASSLASGEKLFF.

The chain combines TRBV7-9 with TRBJ1-4, with no clear D. The CDR3 is 12 residues long. Germline-derived CDR1 and CDR2 are SEHNR and FQNEAQ (reference sequence). V was clipped by 2 bases and J by 7 bases, with 5 bases between them. CDR3 DNA: TGTGCCAGCAGCTTATCCGGTGAAAAACTGTTTTTT. It is translated as CASSLSGEKLFF.

The chain employs TRBV11-2 and TRBJ2-2, with 11 bases that match TRBD2. V lost 5 bases and J lost 7; bases outside the gene matches: 6. CDR1 is SGHAT and CDR2 is FQNNGV in the germline V gene. This CDR3 region has 15 residues. The CDR3 protein is CASSLHSGRGGELFF. The DNA of the CDR3 is TGTGCCAGCAGCCTACATAGCGGGAGGGGCGGGGAGCTGTTTTTT.

The gene calls are TRBV19 and TRBJ1-5; D ambiguous. V dropped 1 base and J dropped 0 bases, with 7 bases sitting between them. This CDR3 spans 15 amino acids. Germline CDR1 reads LNHDA; CDR2 reads SQIVND (reference sequence). CDR3 protein: CASSIAGPSNQPQHF. CDR3 in DNA: TGTGCCAGTAGTATAGCTGGGCCTAGCAATCAGCCCCAGCATTTT.

This clone was observed once. The chain carries TRBV2 and TRBJ2-3, with TRBD2 matching 10 bases. V dropped 5 bases and J dropped 1; count of bases not matched to a gene: 3. The CDR3 spans 15 residues. Germline values: CDR1 SNHLY, CDR2 FYNNEI. The CDR3: CASSLLAGGTDTQYF. CDR3 nucleotide sequence: TGTGCCAGCAGTCTCCTAGCGGGGGGCACAGATACGCAGTATTTT.